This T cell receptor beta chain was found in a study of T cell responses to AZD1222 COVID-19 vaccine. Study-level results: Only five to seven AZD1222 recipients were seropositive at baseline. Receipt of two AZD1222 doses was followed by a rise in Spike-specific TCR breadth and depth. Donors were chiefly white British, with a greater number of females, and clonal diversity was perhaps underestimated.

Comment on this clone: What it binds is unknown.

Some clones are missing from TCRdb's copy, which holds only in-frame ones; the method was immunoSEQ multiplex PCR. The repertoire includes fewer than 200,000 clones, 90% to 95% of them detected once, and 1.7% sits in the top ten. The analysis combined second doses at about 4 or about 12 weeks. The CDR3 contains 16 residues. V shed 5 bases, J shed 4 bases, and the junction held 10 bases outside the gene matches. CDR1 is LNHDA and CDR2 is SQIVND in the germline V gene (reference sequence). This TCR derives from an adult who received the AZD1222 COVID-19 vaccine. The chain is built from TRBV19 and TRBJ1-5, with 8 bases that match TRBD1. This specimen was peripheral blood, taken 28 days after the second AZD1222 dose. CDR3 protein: CASSERQGKTNQPQHF. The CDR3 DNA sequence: TGTGCCAGTAGTGAGCGACAGGGGAAAACTAATCAGCCCCAGCATTTT.